This T cell receptor beta chain derives from a study of blood T cell repertoires in COVID-19. TCRdb's table, derived via immunoSEQ multiplex PCR, lists solely in-frame clones and lacks some. The sample yields tens of thousands of clones, roughly 90% seen once. Germline V gives CDR1 SQVTM, CDR2 ANQGSEA. V lost 0 bases and J 2 bases, leaving 14 bases between the germline ends. This CDR3 is built from 16 residues. Sequencing input: peripheral blood. This chain uses TRBV29-1 with TRBJ1-3; the D gene is possibly TRBD1 (6 bases). This TCR came from a middle-aged man with acute or convalescent COVID-19. The CDR3 here is CSVEDGGALPGNTIYF. The DNA for the CDR3 is TGCAGCGTTGAAGATGGGGGCGCTCTCCCTGGAAACACCATATATTTT.